This TCR beta chain was identified during a study of T cell repertoires in cytomegalovirus infection. TCRdb reprocessed the reads via MiXCR and lists one record per CDR3 protein. The sample records about 100,000 distinct CDR3 sequences, about 25% being singletons. V lost 3 bases and J lost 6, with 4 bases in between. The CDR3 consists of 11 residues. Germline V CDR1 and CDR2: LGHNT, FRNRAP. The rearrangement uses TRBV12-5 and TRBJ2-3; D is unresolved. The source of this sequence is a human donor in good health (CMV status not recorded). Some clones in this sample may be carry-over from other donors' samples. The sample taken for sequencing was CD8+ T cells from PBMCs. CDR3 loop: CASGFGDTQYF. The CDR3 region has the DNA TGTGCTAGTGGTTTTGGTGATACGCAGTATTTT.